A single sample is the source of the 30 T cell receptor beta chains below, sequenced in a study of graft-versus-host responses after intestinal transplantation (dated by TCRdb to 2020 to 2023). These TCRs' antigens remain unknown. Taken with the paper, the label for time point translates to: cells obtained before transplantation from donor or recipient. Library preparation was by the immunoSEQ multiplex PCR assay. TCRdb carries this immuneACCESS record with in-frame sequences only. Its versions omit some clonotypes, under half of them owing to an unresolved V gene in the studies checked, with the rest unexplained. For this sample the table gives 85,000 to 130,000 clones, of which roughly 84% were detected only once. The ten top clones hold 0.9% of the sample. The sample was unstimulated CD4+ T cells sorted from spleen or lymph node cells, taken before intestinal transplant. The receptor source for this set is a human donor who received an intestinal transplant.

DNA of the CDR3: TGTGCCATCAGTGGGGCAGAACTCTACGAGCAGTACTTC. This encodes CAISGAELYEQYF. V and J are TRBV10-3 and TRBJ2-7; D unclear. CDR3 length: 13 residues. Germline V gene sequence: CDR1 ENHRY, CDR2 SYGVKD. Trimming stripped 4 bases from V and 3 bases from J, with 10 bases between.

This clone was seen more than once but under ten times. CDR3 DNA sequence: TGTGCCAGCTCACCTATAGACGGACGAATCACCGGGGAGCTGTTTTTT. It translates to CASSPIDGRITGELFF. The J gene is TRBJ2-2, the V gene TRBV18; D call uncertain. The germline V gene encodes CDR1 KGHSH and CDR2 LQKENI. The CDR3 length is 16 residues. Trimming took off 3 bases at V and 4 bases at J, with 15 bases between the two ends.

V gene TRBV4-1 combines with J gene TRBJ1-5; unclear D gene. Germline V CDR1 and CDR2: MGHRA, YSYEKL. V gave up 2 bases and J gave up 0 bases, with 8 bases separating them. The CDR3 loop spans 15 amino acids. CDR3 sequence (DNA): TGCGCCAGCAGCCAAAAGAGAGATAGCAATCAGCCCCAGCATTTT. This sequence encodes CASSQKRDSNQPQHF.

The rearrangement uses TRBV29-1 and TRBJ2-5; TRBD2 matches at 10 bases. V dropped 7 bases and J dropped 5; count of bases not matched to a gene: 7. Germline V CDR1 and CDR2: SQVTM, ANQGSEA. The length of the CDR3 is 13 residues. CDR3 sequence reads: CSESGGAGETQYF. CDR3 nucleotides: TGCAGCGAAAGCGGGGGGGCCGGGGAGACCCAGTACTTC.

The chain couples TRBV5-1 to TRBJ2-2; TRBD2 matches 10 bases. This CDR3 contains 14 residues. The V gene's germline CDR1 is SGHRS and CDR2 YFSETQ. J gave up 5 bases and V 4 bases, and 2 bases lay outside the gene matches. The CDR3 DNA reads TGCGCCAGCAGCGGGACTAGCGATACCGGGGAGCTGTTTTTT. Protein sequence: CASSGTSDTGELFF.

The rearrangement joins TRBV11-2 to TRBJ2-1; D unresolved. Trimming shortened V by 4 bases and J by 2 bases, and 6 bases separated the two germline ends. This CDR3 is 13 amino acids long. Germline V lookup: CDR1 SGHAT, CDR2 FQNNGV. CDR3 DNA sequence: TGTGCCAGCAGCTACTTAGCCTACAATGAGCAGTTCTTC. It codes for CASSYLAYNEQFF.

The sample holds one count of this clone. This chain connects TRBV6-5 to TRBJ2-3; tentative D call: TRBD2 (5 bases). The germline CDR1 and CDR2 sequences are MNHEY and SVGAGI. This CDR3 has 15 amino acids. Trimming took off 8 bases at V and 0 bases at J, with 15 bases between the two ends. The chain's CDR3 is CASRRMEASTDTQYF. The CDR3 DNA is TGTGCCAGCCGCAGGATGGAGGCTAGCACAGATACGCAGTATTTT.

V usage is TRBV6-1 and J usage is TRBJ2-4; 10 bases align to TRBD1. CDR1 is MNHNS and CDR2 is SASEGT in the germline V gene. The CDR3 has 14 residues. Unmatched junction bases numbered 4, after V lost 10 bases and J lost 1 base. The CDR3 region is CATMGQGAKNIQYF. The CDR3 DNA follows: TGTGCCACCATGGGACAGGGGGCCAAAAACATTCAGTACTTC.

This chain links TRBV7-3 with TRBJ2-1, with 11 bases identical to TRBD1. Germline V CDR1 and CDR2: SGHTA, FQGTGA. V lost 2 bases, J lost 5 bases, and 2 bases stayed unmatched. This CDR3 has 15 amino acids. The CDR3 spells CASSLGTGGHNEQFF. CDR3 DNA sequence: TGTGCCAGCAGCTTAGGGACAGGGGGGCACAATGAGCAGTTCTTC. The full variable domain, with the rest looked up from reference TRBV7-3 and TRBJ2-1, is GAGVSQTPSNKVTEKGKYVELRCDPISGHTALYWYRQSLGQGPEFLIYFQGTGAADDSGLPNDRFFAVRPEGSVSTLKIQRTERGDSAVYLCASSLGTGGHNEQFFGPGTRLTVL.

The chain is built from TRBV28 and TRBJ1-1; D perhaps matches TRBD1 (5 bases). The CDR3 spans 15 residues. Germline CDR1 reads MDHEN; CDR2 reads SYDVKM. Trimming took 4 bases from V and 4 from J, leaving 16 bases between them. CDR3 nucleotide sequence: TGTGCCAGCAGTTCGGCAGGGAGAGCTGGCACTGAAGCTTTCTTT. Translation: CASSSAGRAGTEAFF.

The rearrangement joins TRBV29-1 to TRBJ2-5; possibly TRBD1 for D (7 bases). Looked up from germline, CDR1 is SQVTM and CDR2 is ANQGSEA. V lost 4 bases to trimming and J lost 4 bases, with 16 bases between them. CDR3 length: 14 residues. In nucleotides, the CDR3 is TGCAGCGTTGCTCTCAGGCAGGGGGGAGAGACCCAGTACTTC. Translating it yields CSVALRQGGETQYF.

The chain combines TRBV9 with TRBJ2-3; TRBD2 matches 10 bases. Germline V gene lookup returns CDR1 SGDLS and CDR2 YYNGEE. This CDR3 is 17 amino acids long. V was clipped by 2 bases and J by 1 base; unmatched bases: 7. The CDR3: CASSVGPLAGGTDTQYF. The CDR3 nucleotides are TGTGCCAGCAGCGTCGGTCCCCTAGCGGGAGGCACAGATACGCAGTATTTT.

The rearrangement uses TRBV11-1 and TRBJ2-5; the D is unclear. This CDR3 has 14 amino acids. Trimming removed 2 bases from V and 5 bases from J, with 12 bases in between. From germline, CDR1 is SGHAT and CDR2 FQDESV (reference sequence). CDR3 nucleotides: TGTGCCAGCAGCTTACGGGCTAGGTGGGAGACCCAGTACTTC. It specifies CASSLRARWETQYF.

This chain joins TRBV5-1 and TRBJ2-2, with D perhaps matching TRBD2 (5 bases). The germline gives CDR1 SGHRS, CDR2 YFSETQ. V was cut by 4 bases and J by 1 base, with 14 bases left in between. The CDR3 has 16 residues. CDR3: CASSPVGGWNTGELFF. CDR3 sequence (DNA): TGCGCCAGCAGCCCGGTGGGCGGGTGGAACACCGGGGAGCTGTTTTTT.

This clone has only a few counts. CDR3: CASSLVGATGELFF. In nucleotides, the CDR3 is TGTGCCAGCAGCTTAGTTGGGGCCACCGGGGAGCTGTTTTTT. The chain is built from TRBV11-2 and TRBJ2-2; tentative D call: TRBD1 (5 bases). V lost 1 base to trimming and J lost 4 bases, with 7 bases between them. Germline loops: CDR1 SGHAT, CDR2 FQNNGV. CDR3 length: 14 residues.

This chain connects TRBV6-5 to TRBJ2-1, with 7 bases that match TRBD2. Germline trimming cut 0 bases from V and 8 bases from J; bases unmatched to any gene: 10. CDR1 is MNHEY, CDR2 SVGAGI, per germline. The CDR3 covers 16 residues. CDR3 protein: CASSYSIDRGVDEQFF. CDR3 bases: TGTGCCAGCAGTTACTCGATCGATCGGGGGGTCGATGAGCAGTTCTTC.

The rearrangement uses TRBV7-2 and TRBJ1-1; 7 bases map to TRBD1. V lost 3 bases to trimming and J lost 2 bases; unmatched junction nucleotides: 3. CDR1 SGHTA and CDR2 FQGNSA come from the germline V gene. This CDR3 region has 14 residues. CDR3 sequence reads: CASSFQGGNTEAFF. The CDR3, as DNA: TGTGCCAGCAGCTTTCAGGGGGGAAACACTGAAGCTTTCTTT.

This clone was recorded once. The V gene is TRBV9, the J gene TRBJ1-2; TRBD1 matches at 9 bases. CDR1 is SGDLS and CDR2 is YYNGEE in the germline V gene. J lost 8 bases, V lost 4 bases, and 6 bases had no gene match. This CDR3 contains 13 residues. The CDR3 loop reads CASSSRTGEGYTF. The DNA for the CDR3 is TGTGCCAGCAGCTCGCGGACAGGGGAGGGCTACACCTTC.

The chain has TRBV10-3 and TRBJ2-2; the D is unclear. Trimming took 10 bases from V and 1 from J, leaving 13 bases between them. Germline V gene lookup returns CDR1 ENHRY and CDR2 SYGVKD. This CDR3 contains 14 residues. The CDR3 nucleotides are TGTGCCACAAGAAAGGACGGGAACACCGGGGAGCTGTTTTTT. This sequence encodes CATRKDGNTGELFF.

The chain has TRBV4-2 and TRBJ2-5; D perhaps matches TRBD2 (5 bases). The J call could be wrong; TRBJ2-7 is a better fit for the DNA end. This CDR3 has 13 residues. Germline CDR1 reads LGHNA; CDR2 reads YNFKEQ. CDR3 in amino acids: CASSQDGVYEQYF. DNA of the CDR3: TGTGCCAGCAGCCAAGACGGGGTCTACGAGCAGTACTTC.

The chain couples TRBV6-5 to TRBJ1-2; D uncertain. V was trimmed by 0 bases and J by 4 bases, leaving 9 bases between them. The CDR3 totals 14 residues. Germline values: CDR1 MNHEY, CDR2 SVGAGI. The CDR3 bases are TGTGCCAGCAGTTACTCGAAGACACTCTATGGCTACACCTTC. Amino acids: CASSYSKTLYGYTF.

The chain combines TRBV28 with TRBJ2-1, with D possibly matching TRBD2 (6 bases). The V gene's germline CDR1 is MDHEN and CDR2 SYDVKM. V was cut by 7 bases and J by 5 bases, with 15 bases left in between. This CDR3 has 14 residues. The CDR3 loop reads CASIIAGRHNEQFF. The CDR3, as DNA: TGTGCCAGCATAATCGCGGGACGTCACAATGAGCAGTTCTTC.

The chain carries TRBV18 and TRBJ2-7, with TRBD1 identical over 7 bases. The CDR3 is 14 residues long. Germline values: CDR1 KGHSH, CDR2 LQKENI. The V and J ends lost 4 bases and 2 bases, in that order; junction bases with no gene match: 5. The CDR3 spells CASSLDRAAYEQYF. CDR3 nucleotides: TGTGCCAGCTCACTAGACAGGGCCGCCTACGAGCAGTACTTC.

V usage is TRBV27 and J usage is TRBJ1-5; D is perhaps TRBD1 (5 bases). Germline V gene data show CDR1 as MNHEY and CDR2 as SMNVEV (reference sequence). V lost 7 bases and J lost 0, with 13 bases in between. The CDR3 is 15 amino acids. CDR3 sequence (DNA): TGTGCCAGCACCCCCCCCAGGGATAGCAATCAGCCCCAGCATTTT. Its translation is CASTPPRDSNQPQHF.

The chain links TRBV5-1 to TRBJ1-4, with D maybe TRBD1 (5 bases). The CDR3 contains 16 residues. Per the germline V gene, CDR1 is SGHRS and CDR2 is YFSETQ. V was pared by 5 bases and J by 0 bases, with 14 bases between. The DNA of the CDR3 is TGCGCCAGCAGAGAGGGGTTCCGAGCAACTAATGAAAAACTGTTTTTT. It translates to CASREGFRATNEKLFF.

The CDR3 nucleotides are TGTGCCAGCAGCCATTCTTGGGAGACCCAGTACTTC. This sequence encodes CASSHSWETQYF. This chain connects TRBV14 to TRBJ2-5; no reliable D call. The CDR3 length is 12 residues. Germline assignment: CDR1 SGHDN and CDR2 FVKESK. The V end was cut by 3 bases, the J end by 5 bases, with 7 bases between.

With regard to this clone: Other DNA sequences of this sample code for an identical CDR3. The chain joins TRBV11-3 to TRBJ2-7, with D possibly TRBD2 on 5 matching bases. Germline values: CDR1 SGHNT, CDR2 YENEEA. The CDR3 sequence is 15 residues long. Trimming pared 3 bases from V and 0 bases from J, leaving 12 bases between. The CDR3 protein is CASSFGKGFSYEQYF. The CDR3 DNA is TGTGCCAGCAGCTTCGGGAAGGGATTCTCCTACGAGCAGTACTTC. The full variable domain, rest sourced from reference TRBV11-3 and TRBJ2-7, is EAGVVQSPRYKIIEKKQPVAFWCNPISGHNTLYWYLQNLGQGPELLIRYENEEAVDDSQLPKDRFSAERLKGVDSTLKIQPAELGDSAVYLCASSFGKGFSYEQYFGPGTRLTVT.

There are a few counts of this clone. The chain employs TRBV12-1 and TRBJ2-5; TRBD1, the D gene given by the table, was not confirmed from the DNA. TRBV12-1 represents a pseudogene. The CDR3 is made up of 13 amino acids. The CDR3 DNA reads TGTGCCAGCAGCTTGACAGGGGGAGAGACCCAGTACTTC. It encodes CASSLTGGETQYF.

As DNA, the CDR3 is TGTGCTAGTGGTTTCACCGGGACAGGGGGCCGAACTGAAGCTTTCTTT. It specifies CASGFTGTGGRTEAFF. The chain is built from TRBV12-5 and TRBJ1-1; 12 bases fit TRBD1. Germline CDR1 reads LGHNT; CDR2 reads FRNRAP. The J segment lost 5 bases and the V segment lost 3 bases, leaving 7 bases of the junction unmatched. The CDR3 totals 16 residues.

DNA of the CDR3: TGTGCCAGCAGTCGGGACCAGGGGGCCACTGAAGCTTTCTTT. The encoded protein is CASSRDQGATEAFF. The chain carries TRBV6-1 and TRBJ1-1, with TRBD1 identical over 8 bases. CDR3 size: 14 residues. J gave up 4 bases and V 5 bases, and 6 bases lay outside the gene matches. CDR1 is MNHNS and CDR2 is SASEGT in the germline V gene.